The 17 T cell receptor beta chains reported below all come from one sample, sequenced in a study of Ad26.COV2.S vaccination and SARS-CoV-2 variants. Assay: immunoSEQ multiplex PCR; the TCRdb copy retains only in-frame clones and omits some. Found here are roughly 380,000 clones, about nine tenths of them singletons; the top ten hold around 3.7%. Treatment here: roughly 19 received Ad26.COV2.S at low or high dose, single or two shots; roughly five received placebo; per-sample allocation not given. Following the first vaccine or placebo injection, samples were taken on day 63. Sequenced material: peripheral blood, taken in a trial of Ad26.COV2.S vaccine versus placebo. These receptors were taken from a person aged 18-65 years who received the Ad26.COV2.S COVID-19 vaccine or a placebo.

This clone was detected once. The chain carries TRBV3-1 (or the pseudogene TRBV3-2) and TRBJ1-1, with TRBD1 matching over 8 bases. Germline CDR1 and CDR2: LGHDT and YNNKEL (reference sequence). V lost 0 bases and J lost 11; bases outside the gene matches: 14. This CDR3 has 16 amino acids. The CDR3 DNA follows: TGTGCCAGCAGCCAAGATATATGGCAGGGGGCTGCCGAGGCTTTCTTT. Translated: CASSQDIWQGAAEAFF.

V gene TRBV6-5 combines with J gene TRBJ1-2; perhaps TRBD1 as D (6 bases). Germline values: CDR1 MNHEY, CDR2 SVGAGI. CDR3 length equals 13 residues. Trimming took off 8 bases at V and 7 bases at J, with 17 bases between the two ends. CDR3 amino acids: CASRLDRLSGYTF. The CDR3 coding sequence is TGTGCCAGCCGCCTCGACAGGCTGTCTGGCTACACCTTC.

The chain is built from TRBV7-3 and TRBJ1-1; no clear D. Germline lookup yields CDR1 SGHTA and CDR2 FQGTGA. V was trimmed by 5 bases and J by 4 bases, leaving 14 bases between them. CDR3 length equals 14 residues. CDR3 loop: CASSTGRESTEAFF. As DNA, the CDR3 is TGTGCCAGCAGCACCGGACGGGAGAGCACTGAAGCTTTCTTT.

The genes are TRBV3-1 (or the pseudogene TRBV3-2) and TRBJ1-5, with D possibly TRBD1 on 5 matching bases. Trimming took 0 bases from V and 2 from J, leaving 11 bases between them. In germline, CDR1 is LGHDT, CDR2 YNNKEL (reference sequence). This CDR3 region has 16 residues. The CDR3: CASSQDTGGRNQPQHF. CDR3 in DNA: TGTGCCAGCAGCCAAGATACGGGGGGACGCAATCAGCCCCAGCATTTT.

The chain has TRBV6-2 or TRBV6-3 and TRBJ1-2; D perhaps matches TRBD1 (5 bases). Germline V gene sequence: CDR1 MNHEY, CDR2 SVGEGT. The CDR3 covers 15 residues. The germline V and J ends were trimmed by 0 bases and 0 bases, with 8 bases remaining between them. The CDR3 spells CASSYSRTTNYGYTF. In DNA form, the CDR3 reads TGTGCCAGCAGTTACTCTAGGACAACTAACTATGGCTACACCTTC.

The chain combines TRBV5-5 with TRBJ2-3, with D maybe TRBD1 (6 bases). The CDR3 is made up of 15 amino acids. Germline lookup yields CDR1 SGHKS and CDR2 YYEKEE (reference sequence). The V gene lost 2 bases and the J gene lost 1 base, with 11 bases spanning the gap. CDR3 DNA sequence: TGTGCCAGCAGCTTCATACAGGGTGGCACAGATACGCAGTATTTT. Translation: CASSFIQGGTDTQYF.

The chain carries TRBV7-2 and TRBJ2-1; TRBD2 matches 8 bases. CDR3 size: 16 residues. In germline, CDR1 is SGHTA, CDR2 FQGNSA. V trimming: 6 bases; J trimming: 0 bases; junction bases outside the gene matches: 7. CDR3 amino acids: CASSFWGTSSYNEQFF. The DNA for the CDR3 is TGTGCCAGCAGTTTTTGGGGGACTAGCTCCTACAATGAGCAGTTCTTC.

V gene TRBV5-1 combines with J gene TRBJ1-1; D might be TRBD1 (5 bases). There are 16 residues in the CDR3. Trimming removed 2 bases at V and 0 bases at J, with 14 bases between. Germline V gives CDR1 SGHRS, CDR2 YFSETQ. For the CDR3, the DNA is TGCGCCAGCAGCTTTGGGAGGGACCGCTTGAACACTGAAGCTTTCTTT. It specifies CASSFGRDRLNTEAFF.

The chain links TRBV15 to TRBJ1-2; perhaps TRBD1 as D (6 bases). Germline CDR1 is LNHNV and CDR2 is YYDKDF (reference sequence). Trimming removed 0 bases at V and 8 bases at J, with 13 bases between. The CDR3 sequence is 14 residues long. The CDR3 nucleotides are TGTGCCACCAGCAGAGAGGGGGGGGCAGGAGGCTACACCTTC. Residues: CATSREGGAGGYTF.

V and J are TRBV6-6 and TRBJ2-7, with 8 bases identical to TRBD1. CDR1 is MNHNY, CDR2 SVGAGI, per germline (reference sequence). Trimming cost V 6 bases and J 4 bases; bases outside gene matches: 11. This CDR3 comprises 15 residues. CDR3 nucleotide sequence: TGTGCCAGCAGCCGTGGGCAGGGGGCAACTTACGAGCAGTACTTC. Translating it yields CASSRGQGATYEQYF.

The J gene is TRBJ1-1, the V gene TRBV19, with D perhaps matching TRBD1 (5 bases). CDR3 length equals 12 residues. The ends were cut back, 7 bases at V and 1 base at J, with 7 bases in the middle. The germline gives CDR1 LNHDA, CDR2 SQIVND (reference sequence). The CDR3 here is CASKQGNTEAFF. The CDR3 coding sequence is TGTGCCAGTAAGCAGGGGAACACTGAAGCTTTCTTT.

The gene calls are TRBV7-2 and TRBJ2-2; D not certain. This CDR3 has 12 residues. Germline-derived CDR1 and CDR2 are SGHTA and FQGNSA. The germline V and J ends were trimmed by 3 bases and 5 bases, with 4 bases remaining between them. CDR3 loop: CASSFPTGELFF. As DNA, the CDR3 is TGTGCCAGCAGCTTTCCTACCGGGGAGCTGTTTTTT.

V usage is TRBV4-1 and J usage is TRBJ2-7; 8 bases align to TRBD1. The CDR3 runs to 15 residues. The V segment lost 4 bases and the J segment 1 base; nucleotides outside the gene matches: 6. The germline CDR1 and CDR2 sequences are MGHRA and YSYEKL. CDR3 residues: CASSPNGQGSYEQYF. In DNA form, the CDR3 reads TGCGCCAGCAGCCCGAACGGACAGGGTTCCTACGAGCAGTACTTC.

This clone is a singleton in its sample. The rearrangement links TRBV24-1 to TRBJ2-1; no clear D. The germline CDR1 and CDR2 sequences are KGHDR and SFDVKD. V was shortened by 7 bases and J by 1 base, with 10 bases between the two germline ends. CDR3 length equals 14 residues. The CDR3: CATSSGNSYNEQFF. CDR3 nucleotides: TGTGCCACCAGCTCCGGCAATTCCTACAATGAGCAGTTCTTC.

This clone was counted only a few times. The V call is TRBV7-2, the J call TRBJ2-2, with 8 positions matching TRBD2. This CDR3 has 17 residues. The germline CDR1 and CDR2 sequences are SGHTA and FQGNSA. Unmatched junction bases numbered 8, after V lost 5 bases and J lost 0 bases. CDR3 residues: CASSRLRGVSNTGELFF. The CDR3 DNA follows: TGTGCCAGCAGCCGGTTGCGGGGGGTCTCGAACACCGGGGAGCTGTTTTTT.

This chain connects TRBV3-1 (or the pseudogene TRBV3-2) to TRBJ1-5; D perhaps matches TRBD1 (6 bases). CDR1 LGHDT and CDR2 YNNKEL come from the germline V gene (reference sequence). V was clipped by 1 base and J by 2 bases, with 9 bases between them. The CDR3 covers 15 residues. The CDR3, as DNA: TGTGCCAGCAGCCAAGGGGGGGGCGGCAATCAGCCCCAGCATTTT. Its translation is CASSQGGGGNQPQHF.

The V call is TRBV3-1 (or the pseudogene TRBV3-2), the J call TRBJ1-5, with D unclear. Trimming left V 4 bases short and J 5 bases short, with 15 bases between. The germline V gene encodes CDR1 LGHDT and CDR2 YNNKEL (reference sequence). The CDR3 runs to 15 residues. CDR3 loop: CASSPGGPRDQPQHF. Here the CDR3 DNA reads TGTGCCAGCAGCCCCGGAGGACCCAGAGATCAGCCCCAGCATTTT.